This TCR beta chain is drawn from a study of blood T cell repertoires in COVID-19. At the level of the study: Samples representing acute and convalescent COVID-19 were sourced from the United States, Italy and Spain.

TCRdb keeps only in-frame clones here, not all; method: immunoSEQ multiplex PCR. Among about 220,000 clones listed, 83% were seen once. Germline assignment: CDR1 SGHNT and CDR2 YYREEE (reference sequence). Trimming removed 10 bases from V and 2 bases from J; junction bases left unmatched: 11. The CDR3 spans 16 residues. The study assigned cohorts using participant-reported clinical history. People in the exposed group encountered a COVID-19 case within 2 weeks before entering the study. The sample holds one count of this clone. This clonotype originated in a woman aged 35 to 49 who had been exposed to COVID-19. The source material was PBMCs or T cells enriched from blood (not recorded which). The chain carries TRBV5-4 and TRBJ2-2, with 10 positions matching TRBD2. CDR3 residues: CAGGGSSGGNTGELFF. The CDR3 DNA is TGTGCCGGGGGCGGGTCTAGCGGGGGCAACACCGGGGAGCTGTTTTTT.